The 30 T cell receptor beta chains in this list originate from one sample, sequenced in a study of cytomegalovirus exposure and HLA in healthy donors. PCR primers comprised 60 Vbeta and 13 Jbeta primers. TCRdb's copy holds only in-frame clones and misses some; the assay was immunoSEQ multiplex PCR. The sample includes 95,000 to 110,000 clones, around 69% of them seen just once. The sample consisted of PBMCs. The origin of the receptors is a man aged 18 to 35 in good health and CMV-seronegative.

This clone was picked up a small number of times. The DNA of the CDR3 is TGTGCTACTATTAACGGACAGGGATCGAACACTGAAGCTTTCTTT. Its protein product is CATINGQGSNTEAFF. The rearrangement joins TRBV10-3 to TRBJ1-1, with TRBD1 matching over 8 bases. In germline, CDR1 is ENHRY, CDR2 SYGVKD. The CDR3 has 15 residues.

V usage is TRBV7-8 and J usage is TRBJ1-4; possible D gene TRBD1, 6 bases. Trimming removed 7 bases from V and 3 bases from J, with 12 bases in between. Germline V gene data show CDR1 as SGHVS and CDR2 as FQNEAQ. CDR3 length equals 14 residues. The DNA of the CDR3 is TGTGCCAGCATGGTGGGGGGGCCTAATGAAAAACTGTTTTTT. Translating gives CASMVGGPNEKLFF.

This clone was seen a few times. The rearrangement joins TRBV5-4 to TRBJ1-2; 8 bases match TRBD1. Losses at the gene ends were 5 bases for V and 2 bases for J; bases not matched to a gene: 5. The CDR3 loop spans 14 amino acids. The germline gives CDR1 SGHNT, CDR2 YYREEE (reference sequence). The CDR3 coding sequence is TGTGCCAGCAGGCCAGGGGACAGGAACTATGGCTACACCTTC. Its protein is CASRPGDRNYGYTF.

This clone was seen only a few times. The V and J genes are TRBV18 and TRBJ2-7, with TRBD2 identical over 9 bases. The CDR3 sequence is 16 residues long. Germline V gene lookup returns CDR1 KGHSH and CDR2 LQKENI. Germline trimming cut 3 bases from V and 4 bases from J; bases unmatched to any gene: 10. For the CDR3, the DNA is TGTGCCAGCTCACCCCACGCAGCGGGGGGAGGATACGAGCAGTACTTC. It is translated as CASSPHAAGGGYEQYF.

The chain combines TRBV7-9 with TRBJ2-3, with 9 bases that match TRBD2. The junction had 6 bases not matched to a gene; V was cut back by 5 bases and J by 0 bases. CDR1 SEHNR and CDR2 FQNEAQ come from the germline V gene (reference sequence). The length of the CDR3 is 16 residues. The CDR3, as DNA: TGTGCCAGCAGCCCCCGCGGGGGGGAAAGCACAGATACGCAGTATTTT. Translation: CASSPRGGESTDTQYF.

V and J are TRBV18 and TRBJ2-7; 7 bases line up with TRBD1. This CDR3 is 13 amino acids long. CDR1 and CDR2 from the germline V gene are KGHSH and LQKENI. With V trimmed by 4 bases and J by 4 bases, 4 bases remained unmatched. CDR3: CASSLNRGYEQYF. CDR3 sequence (DNA): TGTGCCAGCTCACTGAACAGGGGATACGAGCAGTACTTC.

The V and J genes are TRBV10-3 and TRBJ1-2; D is perhaps TRBD1 (6 bases). The CDR3 runs 16 residues. V lost 2 bases to trimming and J lost 3 bases, with 16 bases between them. Per the germline V gene, CDR1 is ENHRY and CDR2 is SYGVKD. Written as DNA, the CDR3 is TGTGCCATCAGTGAGATGTGGGGGCAGGTAGACTATGGCTACACCTTC. Translated: CAISEMWGQVDYGYTF.

The chain uses TRBV5-8 and TRBJ2-1; D gene ambiguous. V was shortened by 3 bases and J by 5 bases, with 6 bases between the two germline ends. In germline, CDR1 is SGHTS, CDR2 YDEGEE. The CDR3 has 12 residues. CDR3 amino acids: CASSSRNNEQFF. Here the CDR3 DNA reads TGTGCCAGCAGCTCTCGTAACAATGAGCAGTTCTTC.

This rearrangement joins TRBV6-1 to TRBJ1-1, with D perhaps matching TRBD1 (5 bases). Germline CDR1 is MNHNS and CDR2 is SASEGT. The CDR3 covers 14 residues. V dropped 6 bases and J dropped 1 base, with 12 bases sitting between them. The CDR3 is CASRVRATNTEAFF. Here the CDR3 DNA reads TGTGCCAGCAGGGTCAGGGCAACGAACACTGAAGCTTTCTTT.

The chain links TRBV7-2 to TRBJ1-3; D is possibly TRBD1 (6 bases). Germline V gives CDR1 SGHTA, CDR2 FQGNSA. V was cut by 5 bases and J by 1 base, with 9 bases left in between. This CDR3 has 14 residues. CDR3 nucleotide sequence: TGTGCCAGCAGCCTAGGGACATCTGGAAACACCATATATTTT. Translating it yields CASSLGTSGNTIYF.

This chain links TRBV10-1 with TRBJ2-3; 13 bases map to TRBD2. V lost 3 bases and J lost 2; bases outside the gene matches: 8. Per the germline V gene, CDR1 is WNHNN and CDR2 is SYGVQD (reference sequence). The CDR3 contains 18 residues. In DNA, the CDR3 is TGCGCCAGCAGTGACCCTAAGGGGACTAGCGGGGACACAGATACGCAGTATTTT. Translation: CASSDPKGTSGDTDTQYF.

The V and J genes are TRBV4-1 and TRBJ2-7, with D tentatively TRBD2 (6 bases). The V gene lost 5 bases and the J gene lost 4 bases, with 15 bases spanning the gap. Germline CDR1 reads MGHRA; CDR2 reads YSYEKL. CDR3 size: 14 residues. The CDR3 DNA reads as TGCGCCAGCAGCTATATGGAGGGCCTGTACGAGCAGTACTTC. Its translation: CASSYMEGLYEQYF.

The chain joins TRBV5-5 to TRBJ2-7; maybe TRBD1 (5 bases). This CDR3 is built from 15 residues. Germline assignment: CDR1 SGHKS and CDR2 YYEKEE (reference sequence). V lost 0 bases and J 1 base, leaving 11 bases between the germline ends. This chain's CDR3 is CASSLAGPLSYEQYF. The CDR3 DNA is TGTGCCAGCAGCTTGGCAGGGCCCCTGTCCTACGAGCAGTACTTC.

This clone was detected only a few times. The CDR3 DNA reads TGTGCCAGCAGCGGCGGACTAGCGGTGAACACCGGGGAGCTGTTTTTT. Residues: CASSGGLAVNTGELFF. The rearrangement joins TRBV5-8 to TRBJ2-2, with 10 bases fitting TRBD2. Trimming took 4 bases from V and 1 from J; bases not matched to a gene: 4. This CDR3 contains 16 residues. CDR1 is SGHTS and CDR2 is YDEGEE in the germline V gene.

The gene calls are TRBV18 and TRBJ2-7; D call uncertain. CDR3 length: 13 residues. Between the trimmed V and J ends, which lost 2 bases and 3 bases, there was a span of 8 bases. From germline, CDR1 is KGHSH and CDR2 LQKENI. CDR3 residues: CASSPGQNYEQYF. CDR3 nucleotides: TGTGCCAGCTCACCAGGGCAGAACTACGAGCAGTACTTC.

In this sample, this clone turned up a few times. The chain employs TRBV7-6 and TRBJ2-5; a weak D match, TRBD1 (6 bases). This CDR3 comprises 13 residues. Germline V gene data show CDR1 as SGHVS and CDR2 as FNYEAQ. V lost 4 bases, J lost 5 bases, and 11 bases lay in between. CDR3 coding DNA: TGTGCCAGCAGCTCGGGACAACCCGAGACCCAGTACTTC. This translates into CASSSGQPETQYF.

The V and J genes are TRBV4-3 and TRBJ1-4; a possible D gene is TRBD1 (5 bases). Germline V lookup: CDR1 LGHNA, CDR2 YSLEER. This CDR3 contains 15 residues. V lost 0 bases to trimming and J lost 8 bases, with 13 bases between them. CDR3 in DNA: TGCGCCAGCAGCCAAGATGGGACTTCCAGCGAAAAACTGTTTTTT. It encodes CASSQDGTSSEKLFF.

The V call is TRBV9, the J call TRBJ2-3, with D perhaps matching TRBD2 (7 bases). From germline, CDR1 is SGDLS and CDR2 YYNGEE. V lost 4 bases to trimming and J lost 6 bases, with 15 bases between them. CDR3 length: 14 amino acids. The CDR3 bases are TGTGCCAGCAGCTTCGGGGGGCTAGGGGATACGCAGTATTTT. As protein: CASSFGGLGDTQYF.

The CDR3 loop is CASRTTQGAYGYTF. The DNA for the CDR3 is TGTGCCAGCAGGACCACACAGGGGGCCTATGGCTACACCTTC. The chain links TRBV7-9 to TRBJ1-2; 9 bases map to TRBD1. The CDR3 length is 14 residues. Germline trimming cut 6 bases from V and 4 bases from J; bases unmatched to any gene: 6. Germline assignment: CDR1 SEHNR and CDR2 FQNEAQ (reference sequence).

V gene TRBV2 combines with J gene TRBJ1-6, with 10 nucleotides matching TRBD1. Trimming at V came to 3 bases and at J to 10 bases, leaving 6 bases not matched to a gene. The CDR3 totals 15 residues. Germline assignment: CDR1 SNHLY and CDR2 FYNNEI. CDR3 sequence: CASSDQGQGKSPLHF. The CDR3 bases are TGTGCCAGCAGTGATCAGGGACAGGGGAAATCACCCCTCCACTTT. Combining the CDR3 with reference TRBV2 and TRBJ1-6 gives the whole variable domain EPEVTQTPSHQVTQMGQEVILRCVPISNHLYFYWYRQILGQKVEFLVSFYNNEISEKSEIFDDQFSVERPDGSNFTLKIRSTKLEDSAMYFCASSDQGQGKSPLHFGNGTRLTVT.

The rearrangement joins TRBV5-1 to TRBJ2-5, with TRBD2 matching over 14 bases. The CDR3 runs to 16 residues. Germline loops: CDR1 SGHRS, CDR2 YFSETQ. The V segment lost 2 bases and the J segment 2 bases; nucleotides outside the gene matches: 2. The CDR3 here is CASSFGLAGGQETQYF. DNA of the CDR3: TGCGCCAGCAGCTTCGGACTAGCGGGGGGACAAGAGACCCAGTACTTC.

The rearrangement uses TRBV2 and TRBJ2-3, with a tentative D call TRBD2 (5 bases). The V and J ends lost 5 bases and 6 bases respectively, with 15 bases between them. CDR1 is SNHLY and CDR2 is FYNNEI in the germline V gene. CDR3 length equals 14 residues. The CDR3 nucleotides read TGTGCCAGCAGTCAGGAGGCCGCACTTGATACGCAGTATTTT. This codes for CASSQEAALDTQYF.

This chain uses TRBV29-1 with TRBJ1-1; D is undetermined. The ends were cut back, 7 bases at V and 1 base at J, with 7 bases in the middle. This CDR3 is 11 amino acids long. Germline-derived CDR1 and CDR2 are SQVTM and ANQGSEA. The CDR3 loop is CSATGNTEAFF. CDR3 DNA: TGCAGCGCCACGGGGAACACTGAAGCTTTCTTT.

This clone was counted between two and nine times. The chain joins TRBV2 to TRBJ1-1; perhaps TRBD1 as D (5 bases). V dropped 6 bases and J dropped 0 bases, with 11 bases sitting between them. The CDR3 extends over 14 amino acids. The germline CDR1 and CDR2 sequences are SNHLY and FYNNEI. CDR3 sequence: CASSRGVMNTEAFF. CDR3 DNA sequence: TGTGCCAGCAGCCGGGGGGTCATGAACACTGAAGCTTTCTTT.

The chain carries TRBV5-4 and TRBJ2-7; the D gene is possibly TRBD1 (5 bases). Trimming took 1 base from V and 4 from J, leaving 15 bases between them. The CDR3 runs 15 residues. Germline V CDR1 and CDR2: SGHNT, YYREEE (reference sequence). The DNA of the CDR3 is TGTGCCAGCAGCTTGAGTGGCAGGGATCTATACGAGCAGTACTTC. Its translation is CASSLSGRDLYEQYF.

This clone was counted once. V gene TRBV11-2 combines with J gene TRBJ2-3; TRBD1 matches at 9 bases. Germline V gene sequence: CDR1 SGHAT, CDR2 FQNNGV. The CDR3 totals 16 residues. After removal of 5 bases from V and 1 base from J, the junction contained 7 bases not matched to a gene. This chain's CDR3 is CASSQPGQGGTDTQYF. The CDR3 DNA reads TGTGCCAGCAGCCAACCGGGACAGGGAGGCACAGATACGCAGTATTTT.

The chain carries TRBV28 and TRBJ1-1; D possibly corresponds to TRBD1 (6 bases). CDR3 length: 14 amino acids. Germline lookup yields CDR1 MDHEN and CDR2 SYDVKM. Trimming took 5 bases from V and 6 from J, leaving 16 bases between them. CDR3 loop: CASSLNRVIAEAFF. The CDR3 DNA follows: TGTGCCAGCAGTCTCAACAGGGTGATCGCTGAAGCTTTCTTT.

The CDR3 nucleotides are TGTGCCAGCAGCCAAGATGGAACGGGATGCGGAGCTTTCTTT. Translation gives CASSQDGTGCGAFF. The chain combines TRBV4-2 with TRBJ1-1; unclear D gene. V was shortened by 0 bases and J by 10 bases, with 15 bases between the two germline ends. Germline-derived CDR1 and CDR2 are LGHNA and YNFKEQ. This CDR3 region has 14 residues.

In its sample, this clone was seen once. This rearrangement joins TRBV5-4 to TRBJ2-5, with a weak D call TRBD2 (5 bases). TRBJ2-7 matches the DNA end more closely, so the J call is doubtful. Germline V gene lookup returns CDR1 SGHNT and CDR2 YYREEE (reference sequence). The CDR3 runs to 14 residues. CDR3 loop: CASSLAGSSYEQYF. CDR3 nucleotides: TGTGCCAGCAGCTTGGCGGGAAGCTCCTACGAGCAGTACTTC.

This chain uses TRBV4-1 with TRBJ1-5; D is possibly TRBD1 (5 bases). The length of the CDR3 is 15 residues. V was shortened by 0 bases and J by 5 bases, with 11 bases between the two germline ends. The V gene's germline CDR1 is MGHRA and CDR2 YSYEKL. Here the CDR3 DNA reads TGCGCCAGCAGCCAAGAAGGGACTGGGTATCAGCCCCAGCATTTT. This sequence encodes CASSQEGTGYQPQHF.